Listed below are T cell receptor beta chains from one sample, sequenced in a study of shared clonotypes between healthy human individuals. The assay was immunoSEQ multiplex PCR, and TCRdb's table has in-frame clones only and misses some. The table shows nearly 1,000,000 clones, with 76% occurring only once. Sequenced: memory CD4+ T cells sorted from blood. These receptors came from a man between 18 and 29 years old in good health. Each CDR3 is given with its conserved first and last residue. Each record gives: CDR3 protein, CDR3 DNA, V gene, clone size, D gene, J gene. D genes are given only for firm matches. Size tells how often a clone was seen (once, few, many) or the class of an expanded clone, and some rows leave it out.

CDR3aa: CASRPSGGNQPQHF
CDR3nt: TGTGCCAGCAGGCCGTCCGGGGGAAATCAGCCCCAGCATTTT
v_gene: TRBV6-1
abundance: few
d_gene: NA
j_gene: TRBJ1-5

CDR3aa: CASSPGRVAGNEQYF
CDR3nt: TGCGCCAGCAGCCCCGGGAGGGTCGCGGGGAACGAGCAGTACTTC
v_gene: TRBV5-1
abundance: many
d_gene: TRBD2
j_gene: TRBJ2-7

CDR3aa: CASSRRGRSTDTQYF
CDR3nt: TGCGCCAGCAGCCGACGGGGGAGGAGCACAGATACGCAGTATTTT
v_gene: TRBV4-3
abundance: few
d_gene: NA
j_gene: TRBJ2-3

CDR3aa: CASSEIRGSGEKLFF
CDR3nt: TGTGCCAGCAGTGAAATTAGGGGTTCCGGCGAAAAACTGTTTTTT
v_gene: TRBV6-1
abundance: NA
d_gene: NA
j_gene: TRBJ1-4

CDR3aa: CASSQQGVRGTEAFF
CDR3nt: TGTGCCAGCTCACAGCAGGGGGTAAGGGGCACTGAAGCTTTCTTT
v_gene: TRBV18
abundance: NA
d_gene: TRBD1
j_gene: TRBJ1-1

CDR3aa: CASSPPYLGGVEKLFF
CDR3nt: TGTGCCAGCTCACCACCGTATCTGGGGGGAGTTGAAAAACTGTTTTTT
v_gene: TRBV18
abundance: NA
d_gene: NA
j_gene: TRBJ1-4

CDR3aa: CASSLDIAKNIQYF
CDR3nt: TGTGCCAGCAGCCTCGACATAGCCAAAAACATTCAGTACTTC
v_gene: TRBV7-2
abundance: NA
d_gene: NA
j_gene: TRBJ2-4

CDR3aa: CASSGMAGTDTQYF
CDR3nt: TGCGCCAGCAGTGGAATGGCGGGCACAGATACGCAGTATTTT
v_gene: TRBV10-1
abundance: many
d_gene: NA
j_gene: TRBJ2-3

CDR3aa: CASSPYRGTGELFF
CDR3nt: TGTGCCAGCTCACCCTACAGGGGAACGGGGGAGCTGTTTTTT
v_gene: TRBV18
abundance: once
d_gene: TRBD1
j_gene: TRBJ2-2

CDR3aa: CASSRMSLAGTYEQYF
CDR3nt: TGCGCCAGCAGCCGCATGAGCCTAGCGGGTACCTACGAGCAGTACTTC
v_gene: TRBV4-1
abundance: few
d_gene: TRBD2
j_gene: TRBJ2-7

CDR3aa: CASSDTETQYF
CDR3nt: TGTGCCAGCAGTGATACGGAGACCCAGTACTTC
v_gene: TRBV2
abundance: NA
d_gene: NA
j_gene: TRBJ2-5

CDR3aa: CASSWGQGATNEKLFF
CDR3nt: TGCGCCAGCAGCTGGGGACAGGGTGCAACTAATGAAAAACTGTTTTTT
v_gene: TRBV5-1
abundance: NA
d_gene: TRBD1
j_gene: TRBJ1-4

CDR3aa: CASSLKGLGEKLFF
CDR3nt: TGTGCCAGCAGCTTAAAAGGGTTGGGTGAAAAACTGTTTTTT
v_gene: TRBV7-9
abundance: NA
d_gene: NA
j_gene: TRBJ1-4

CDR3aa: CASSLGGLAAQETQYF
CDR3nt: TGCGCCAGCAGCTTGGGGGGACTAGCGGCACAAGAGACCCAGTACTTC
v_gene: TRBV5-1
abundance: NA
d_gene: TRBD2
j_gene: TRBJ2-5

CDR3aa: CASSLSSAGGPIDTQYF
CDR3nt: TGCGCCAGCAGCCTGAGCTCCGCGGGAGGGCCAATAGATACGCAGTATTTT
v_gene: TRBV5-1
abundance: NA
d_gene: TRBD2
j_gene: TRBJ2-3

CDR3aa: CASSPSGQYEQYF
CDR3nt: TGTGCCAGCTCACCTAGCGGGCAGTACGAGCAGTACTTC
v_gene: TRBV18
abundance: NA
d_gene: TRBD2
j_gene: TRBJ2-7

CDR3aa: CASSLELGGRRNTIYF
CDR3nt: TGTGCCAGCAGCTTAGAGCTAGGGGGCCGCAGAAACACCATATATTTT
v_gene: TRBV11-2
abundance: NA
d_gene: TRBD1
j_gene: TRBJ1-3

CDR3aa: CASSAGIQETQYF
CDR3nt: TGTGCCAGCAGCGCAGGGATCCAAGAGACCCAGTACTTC
v_gene: TRBV7-3
abundance: NA
d_gene: NA
j_gene: TRBJ2-5

CDR3aa: CASSGNVGTEAFF
CDR3nt: TGTGCCAGCAGCGGGAACGTGGGAACTGAAGCTTTCTTT
v_gene: TRBV5-5
abundance: few
d_gene: NA
j_gene: TRBJ1-1

CDR3aa: CASSADRYYGYTF
CDR3nt: TGTGCCAGTAGCGCGGACAGGTACTATGGCTACACCTTC
v_gene: TRBV19
abundance: NA
d_gene: TRBD1
j_gene: TRBJ1-2

CDR3aa: CASSLGGPVGEQYF
CDR3nt: TGTGCCAGCAGCTTAGGGGGGCCGGTAGGTGAGCAGTACTTC
v_gene: TRBV7-2
abundance: NA
d_gene: NA
j_gene: TRBJ2-7

CDR3aa: CASSVAPGEVDTQYF
CDR3nt: TGTGCCAGCAGCGTAGCCCCAGGGGAGGTAGATACGCAGTATTTT
v_gene: TRBV9
abundance: NA
d_gene: NA
j_gene: TRBJ2-3

CDR3aa: CASTSFLRSSYNEQFF
CDR3nt: TGTGCCAGCACCTCCTTTCTCCGGAGCTCCTACAATGAGCAGTTCTTC
v_gene: TRBV27
abundance: NA
d_gene: NA
j_gene: TRBJ2-1

CDR3aa: CASGPGLAAYEQYF
CDR3nt: TGTGCTAGTGGTCCGGGACTAGCAGCCTACGAGCAGTACTTC
v_gene: TRBV12-5
abundance: NA
d_gene: TRBD2
j_gene: TRBJ2-7

CDR3aa: CASSSGGGTETQYF
CDR3nt: TGTGCTAGCAGCTCCGGGGGGGGAACTGAGACCCAGTACTTC
v_gene: TRBV7-7
abundance: NA
d_gene: TRBD2
j_gene: TRBJ2-5

CDR3aa: CASSLLAVGTDTQYF
CDR3nt: TGTGCCAGCAGCCTTCTAGCGGTAGGGACAGATACGCAGTATTTT
v_gene: TRBV7-2
abundance: NA
d_gene: TRBD2
j_gene: TRBJ2-3

CDR3aa: CASSGGTSLHTGELFF
CDR3nt: TGTGCCAGCAGCGGTGGGACATCTCTTCACACCGGGGAGCTGTTTTTT
v_gene: TRBV9
abundance: NA
d_gene: NA
j_gene: TRBJ2-2

CDR3aa: CASSRSKQGESPLHF
CDR3nt: TGTGCCAGCAGTCGCTCAAAACAGGGGGAATCACCCCTCCACTTT
v_gene: TRBV6-5
abundance: NA
d_gene: TRBD1
j_gene: TRBJ1-6

CDR3aa: CASSQVGDTQYF
CDR3nt: TGCGCCAGCAGCCAAGTGGGTGATACGCAGTATTTT
v_gene: TRBV4-1
abundance: NA
d_gene: NA
j_gene: TRBJ2-3

CDR3aa: CASRGSGTKKGQKLFF
CDR3nt: TGTGCCAGCAGGGGCTCGGGGACAAAAAAGGGTCAAAAACTGTTTTTT
v_gene: TRBV28
abundance: NA
d_gene: NA
j_gene: TRBJ1-4

CDR3aa: CASSHTGSNSPLHF
CDR3nt: TGTGCCAGCAGCCATACAGGCTCTAATTCACCCCTCCACTTT
v_gene: TRBV14
abundance: NA
d_gene: NA
j_gene: TRBJ1-6

CDR3aa: CASSLGSSTSTDTQYF
CDR3nt: TGCGCCAGCAGCTTGGGTAGCAGCACTAGCACAGATACGCAGTATTTT
v_gene: TRBV5-1
abundance: NA
d_gene: NA
j_gene: TRBJ2-3

CDR3aa: CASSPYVSFGTDTQYF
CDR3nt: TGTGCCAGCTCACCATATGTCAGTTTTGGCACAGATACGCAGTATTTT
v_gene: TRBV18
abundance: NA
d_gene: NA
j_gene: TRBJ2-3

CDR3aa: CASGVRGYEQYF
CDR3nt: TGTGCCAGCGGAGTCAGGGGATACGAGCAGTACTTC
v_gene: TRBV6-4
abundance: NA
d_gene: NA
j_gene: TRBJ2-7

CDR3aa: CSVGGPTGLETQYF
CDR3nt: TGCAGCGTTGGTGGCCCCACAGGGTTAGAGACCCAGTACTTC
v_gene: TRBV29-1
abundance: NA
d_gene: NA
j_gene: TRBJ2-5

CDR3aa: CARIHNKCSYEQYF
CDR3nt: TGTGCCAGAATACACAATAAGTGCTCCTACGAGCAGTACTTC
v_gene: TRBV5-3
abundance: NA
d_gene: NA
j_gene: TRBJ2-7

CDR3aa: CASSRDFSYEQYF
CDR3nt: TGTGCCAGTAGCCGGGACTTTTCCTACGAGCAGTACTTC
v_gene: TRBV19
abundance: NA
d_gene: NA
j_gene: TRBJ2-7

CDR3aa: CASSFSAPDTQYF
CDR3nt: TGTGCCAGCAGCTTTAGCGCGCCAGATACGCAGTATTTT
v_gene: TRBV5-4
abundance: NA
d_gene: NA
j_gene: TRBJ2-3

CDR3aa: CASSTGGLPPLHF
CDR3nt: TGTGCCAGCAGCACCGGTGGGCTTCCACCCCTCCACTTT
v_gene: TRBV5-4
abundance: NA
d_gene: NA
j_gene: TRBJ1-6

CDR3aa: CASSVATGEVGDTQYF
CDR3nt: TGTGCCAGCAGCGTAGCTACGGGGGAGGTCGGAGATACGCAGTATTTT
v_gene: TRBV9
abundance: NA
d_gene: NA
j_gene: TRBJ2-3

CDR3aa: CASSLALSSYNSPLHF
CDR3nt: TGTGCCAGCAGCTTAGCGCTAAGCTCCTATAATTCACCCCTCCACTTT
v_gene: TRBV7-9
abundance: once
d_gene: NA
j_gene: TRBJ1-6

CDR3aa: CASRLDSLNNEQFF
CDR3nt: TGTGCCAGCAGACTCGACAGCCTAAACAATGAGCAGTTCTTC
v_gene: TRBV5-4
abundance: NA
d_gene: NA
j_gene: TRBJ2-1

CDR3aa: CASSMSPPNTGELFF
CDR3nt: TGTGCCAGCAGCATGAGCCCCCCGAACACCGGGGAGCTGTTTTTT
v_gene: TRBV6-5
abundance: NA
d_gene: NA
j_gene: TRBJ2-2

CDR3aa: CASRIETRAGATYEQYF
CDR3nt: TGCGCCAGCAGAATAGAAACTAGAGCGGGAGCAACCTACGAGCAGTACTTC
v_gene: TRBV10-2
abundance: NA
d_gene: TRBD2
j_gene: TRBJ2-7

CDR3aa: CASSIDIASAYNEQFF
CDR3nt: TGTGCCAGTAGTATAGATATAGCCAGCGCCTACAATGAGCAGTTCTTC
v_gene: TRBV19
abundance: NA
d_gene: NA
j_gene: TRBJ2-1

CDR3aa: CATSLGQDTDTQYF
CDR3nt: TGTGCCACCAGCTTGGGACAGGACACAGATACGCAGTATTTT
v_gene: TRBV15
abundance: NA
d_gene: TRBD1
j_gene: TRBJ2-3

CDR3aa: CASSIRQGSTDTQYF
CDR3nt: TGTGCCAGCAGCATCCGACAGGGGAGCACAGATACGCAGTATTTT
v_gene: TRBV13
abundance: NA
d_gene: TRBD1
j_gene: TRBJ2-3

CDR3aa: CASSPWMGGNEKLFF
CDR3nt: TGTGCCAGCAGTCCCTGGATGGGGGGCAATGAAAAACTGTTTTTT
v_gene: TRBV6-5
abundance: NA
d_gene: NA
j_gene: TRBJ1-4

CDR3aa: CASKLAGRSSYNEQFF
CDR3nt: TGTGCCAGCAAACTAGCGGGCAGGAGCTCCTACAATGAGCAGTTCTTC
v_gene: TRBV2
abundance: NA
d_gene: TRBD2
j_gene: TRBJ2-1

CDR3aa: CASSLLTGGGGGELFF
CDR3nt: TGCGCCAGCAGCCTCCTGACAGGGGGCGGCGGCGGGGAGCTGTTTTTT
v_gene: TRBV5-1
abundance: NA
d_gene: TRBD1
j_gene: TRBJ2-2

CDR3aa: CASSQVSFYEQYF
CDR3nt: TGCGCCAGCTCACAGGTGTCCTTCTACGAGCAGTACTTC
v_gene: TRBV5-1
abundance: NA
d_gene: NA
j_gene: TRBJ2-7

CDR3aa: CASSPPGLPFGNEQYF
CDR3nt: TGTGCCAGCTCACCACCGGGCCTCCCCTTTGGGAACGAGCAGTACTTC
v_gene: TRBV18
abundance: NA
d_gene: NA
j_gene: TRBJ2-7

CDR3aa: CAWEFVGEQYF
CDR3nt: TGTGCCTGGGAGTTTGTGGGGGAGCAGTACTTC
v_gene: TRBV30
abundance: NA
d_gene: NA
j_gene: TRBJ2-7

CDR3aa: CASSRTSLDSENIQYF
CDR3nt: TGTGCCAGCAGCCGGACTTCGTTGGACAGCGAAAACATTCAGTACTTC
v_gene: TRBV4-2
abundance: few
d_gene: NA
j_gene: TRBJ2-4

CDR3aa: CASSSTVRQGVRDSPLHF
CDR3nt: TGTGCCAGCAGCTCTACAGTTCGACAGGGTGTCCGGGACTCGCCCCTCCACTTT
v_gene: TRBV7-2
abundance: many
d_gene: TRBD1
j_gene: TRBJ1-6

CDR3aa: CSVEDPVVAFGEQFF
CDR3nt: TGCAGCGTTGAAGATCCCGTCGTAGCGTTCGGTGAGCAGTTCTTC
v_gene: TRBV29-1
abundance: NA
d_gene: NA
j_gene: TRBJ2-1

CDR3aa: CASSQTGGSGAETQYF
CDR3nt: TGCGCCAGCAGCCAGACCGGAGGATCCGGGGCAGAGACCCAGTACTTC
v_gene: TRBV4-1
abundance: NA
d_gene: NA
j_gene: TRBJ2-5

CDR3aa: CASSSREGNTIYF
CDR3nt: TGTGCCAGCAGCTCCCGTGAGGGAAACACCATATATTTT
v_gene: TRBV7-9
abundance: NA
d_gene: NA
j_gene: TRBJ1-3

CDR3aa: CSVDGTGKIGELFF
CDR3nt: TGCAGCGTTGACGGGACAGGGAAGATCGGGGAGCTGTTTTTT
v_gene: TRBV29-1
abundance: NA
d_gene: TRBD1
j_gene: TRBJ2-2

CDR3aa: CASSHRGRRLLDGYTF
CDR3nt: TGTGCCAGCTCTCACAGGGGGCGAAGGCTTCTAGATGGCTACACCTTC
v_gene: TRBV25-1
abundance: NA
d_gene: TRBD1
j_gene: TRBJ1-2